This TCR beta chain was sequenced for a study of T-cell memory formation after mild COVID-19. Study observations and caveats: Pre-infection memory carried some responding clones, suggesting that cross-reactive memory joined.

This clonotype was observed a handful of times. Its antigen is as yet unknown. CDR1 is SEHNR and CDR2 is FQNEAQ in the germline V gene (reference sequence). Trimming took 5 bases from V and 2 from J, leaving 17 bases between them. CDR3 size: 16 residues. TCRdb independently ran MiXCR on the 5' RACE reads; one entry per CDR3 protein. This table holds hundreds of thousands of distinct CDR3 sequences, approximately 22% found once. The material sequenced was PBMCs or a T cell subset sorted from them (not recorded which). The clonotype originates from a young man who had mild COVID-19 (a few samples of this study predate the infection). Cell type and time point are not known. J is TRBJ2-3 and V is TRBV7-9; D not certain. The CDR3 loop is CASSPYIFSATDTQYF. The CDR3 bases are TGTGCCAGCAGCCCATATATCTTCTCTGCCACAGATACGCAGTATTTT.